The clone carrying this TCR beta chain showed up just a few times. As yet, its antigen is unknown. The entry originates in a study of T cells in Graves' hyperthyroidism and ophthalmopathy. On the basis of clinical symptoms, serum thyroxine and TRAb, thyroid ultrasound and orbital computed tomography, diagnoses were made. V trimming: 5 bases; J trimming: 1 base; junction bases outside the gene matches: 4. This CDR3 is built from 14 residues. Per the germline V gene, CDR1 is DFQATT and CDR2 is SNEGSKA (reference sequence). It was RNA transcripts that yielded the amplified TCR beta CDR3 regions. HTBI primers were employed in a first-round RT-PCR of the TCR CDR3. TCRdb reprocessed the multiplex PCR reads with MiXCR, giving one entry per CDR3 protein. The profile shows about 270,000 distinct CDR3 sequences, around a quarter of them singletons. Whole-study results and caveats: Stable hyperthyroidism and ophthalmopathy were separated using 13 V-J signatures. Peripheral blood also featured most of the thyroid clonotypes expanded above 0.001.

Sequencing was performed on blood. The receptor's source is a man aged 35-49 years with Graves' hyperthyroidism that later progressed to Graves' ophthalmopathy. The V and J genes are TRBV20-1 and TRBJ2-7; 11 bases map to TRBD2. CDR3 region: CSAGLAGGSYEQYF. In nucleotides, the CDR3 is TGCAGTGCTGGTCTAGCGGGAGGTTCCTACGAGCAGTACTTC.